One sample yielded the 24 T cell receptor beta chains listed below, sequenced in a study of long-term antiretroviral therapy in people with HIV. An immunoSEQ assay, version v3.0, was performed at survey level. Data came from immunoSEQ multiplex PCR; TCRdb stores just in-frame clones and leaves some out. The sample shows under 50,000 clones, about 95% of them seen only once. Source: unsorted PBMCs, taken around 9 years after starting antiretroviral therapy. The receptors were gathered from a man younger than 45 with HIV.

The J gene is TRBJ2-2, the V gene TRBV4-1; 7 nucleotides match TRBD1. This CDR3 has 15 amino acids. Trimming cost V 4 bases and J 4 bases; bases outside gene matches: 6. CDR1 and CDR2 from the germline V gene are MGHRA and YSYEKL. The CDR3 here is CASSPRQGATGELFF. The DNA for the CDR3 is TGCGCCAGCAGCCCCCGACAGGGAGCCACCGGGGAGCTGTTTTTT.

V and J are TRBV28 and TRBJ1-4; no definite D call. The CDR3 is made up of 15 amino acids. The V end was cut by 3 bases, the J end by 0 bases, with 8 bases between. CDR1 MDHEN and CDR2 SYDVKM come from the germline V gene. In DNA form, the CDR3 reads TGTGCCAGCAGTTTTGAGGTAGCAACTAATGAAAAACTGTTTTTT. The encoded protein is CASSFEVATNEKLFF.

This rearrangement joins TRBV10-2 to TRBJ2-3, with 7 bases that match TRBD1. Germline trimming cut 4 bases from V and 0 bases from J; bases unmatched to any gene: 7. The CDR3 consists of 16 residues. CDR1 is WSHSY and CDR2 is SAAADI in the germline V gene. CDR3 amino acids: CASSGPTGESTDTQYF. The CDR3 region has the DNA TGCGCCAGCAGTGGGCCTACAGGGGAAAGCACAGATACGCAGTATTTT.

The rearrangement uses TRBV18 and TRBJ1-5; TRBD1 matches at 8 bases. J gave up 7 bases and V 5 bases, and 7 bases lay outside the gene matches. This CDR3 spans 14 amino acids. Germline values: CDR1 KGHSH, CDR2 LQKENI. Here the CDR3 reads CASSGQGARQPQHF. Written as DNA, the CDR3 is TGTGCCAGCTCAGGACAGGGCGCGAGACAGCCCCAGCATTTT. Combining the CDR3 with reference TRBV18 and TRBJ1-5 gives the whole variable domain NAGVMQNPRHLVRRRGQEARLRCSPMKGHSHVYWYRQLPEEGLKFMVYLQKENIIDESGMPKERFSAEFPKEGPSILRIQQVVRGDSAAYFCASSGQGARQPQHFGDGTRLSIL.

This clone was detected only once. The chain couples TRBV11-1 to TRBJ2-6; TRBD2 might be the D (5 bases). The CDR3 totals 18 residues. Germline values: CDR1 SGHAT, CDR2 FQDESV (reference sequence). V was shortened by 3 bases and J by 0 bases, with 15 bases between the two germline ends. The CDR3, as DNA: TGTGCCAGCAGCTTGGGTGACGGGGAAATCTCTGGGGCCAACGTCCTGACTTTC. As protein: CASSLGDGEISGANVLTF.

The CDR3 coding sequence is TGTGCCAGCAGCGTAGTTAGTAACTATGGCTACACCTTC. This gives the protein CASSVVSNYGYTF. This chain links TRBV9 with TRBJ1-2; the D is unclear. The CDR3 is 13 amino acids. Germline loops: CDR1 SGDLS, CDR2 YYNGEE. Between the trimmed V and J ends, which lost 0 bases and 1 base, there was a span of 4 bases.

The J gene is TRBJ1-2, the V gene TRBV7-9; 9 bases fit TRBD1. Germline-derived CDR1 and CDR2 are SEHNR and FQNEAQ (reference sequence). Trimming at V came to 7 bases and at J to 4 bases, leaving 1 base not matched to a gene. There are 12 residues in the CDR3. CDR3 amino acids: CASTDRGYGYTF. CDR3 nucleotide sequence: TGTGCCAGCACGGACAGGGGCTATGGCTACACCTTC.

The chain joins TRBV19 to TRBJ2-3, with 12 bases fitting TRBD2. CDR1 is LNHDA and CDR2 is SQIVND in the germline V gene (reference sequence). The V segment lost 6 bases and the J segment 6 bases; nucleotides outside the gene matches: 13. There are 17 residues in the CDR3. The CDR3 DNA follows: TGTGCCAGTAGCCGCCTAGCGGGGGGGCCCCTGGGGGATACGCAGTATTTT. Its protein product is CASSRLAGGPLGDTQYF.

This rearrangement joins TRBV7-6 to TRBJ2-7, with D possibly TRBD2 on 6 matching bases. The CDR3 is made up of 13 amino acids. In germline, CDR1 is SGHVS, CDR2 FNYEAQ. The V end lost 5 bases, the J end lost 7 bases, and 15 bases lay between the germline ends. The CDR3 DNA is TGTGCCAGCAGCGTCGGGACTGCAAGGGAGCAGTACTTC. Encoded protein: CASSVGTAREQYF.

The sample holds one count of this clone. The chain employs TRBV6-5 and TRBJ1-6, with D unclear. Per germline, CDR1 MNHEY and CDR2 SVGAGI. Trimming took 7 bases from V and 4 from J, leaving 14 bases between them. The CDR3 has 15 amino acids. CDR3: CASTQRGYYNSPLHF. CDR3 nucleotide sequence: TGTGCCAGCACCCAGCGGGGTTATTATAATTCACCCCTCCACTTT.

This clone was recorded only once. V is TRBV4-1 and J is TRBJ2-7, with a possible D match to TRBD1 (6 bases). This CDR3 comprises 15 residues. Germline V gene lookup returns CDR1 MGHRA and CDR2 YSYEKL. Trimming removed 1 base at V and 4 bases at J, with 14 bases between. The CDR3 region has the DNA TGCGCCAGCAGCCAAGCGGCAGGGGTCATTTACGAGCAGTACTTC. It translates to CASSQAAGVIYEQYF.

The chain recombines TRBV18 with TRBJ1-6, with D possibly matching TRBD1 (6 bases). The CDR3 extends over 15 amino acids. V dropped 0 bases and J dropped 10 bases, with 13 bases sitting between them. The germline V gene has CDR1 KGHSH and CDR2 LQKENI. CDR3 sequence: CASSPPGTIGSPLHF. In DNA form, the CDR3 reads TGTGCCAGCTCACCACCCGGGACAATTGGCTCACCCCTCCACTTT.

The chain recombines TRBV11-2 with TRBJ1-4, with 11 bases lining up with TRBD1. The V and J ends lost 3 bases and 8 bases, in that order; junction bases with no gene match: 2. CDR1 and CDR2 (germline): SGHAT, FQNNGV. CDR3 length equals 14 residues. DNA of the CDR3: TGTGCCAGCAGCTTGGGACAGGGGGGGGAAAAACTGTTTTTT. It is translated as CASSLGQGGEKLFF.

The gene calls are TRBV19 and TRBJ1-4; D may be TRBD1 (5 bases). Germline CDR1 and CDR2: LNHDA and SQIVND (reference sequence). Trimming removed 3 bases from V and 7 bases from J, with 12 bases in between. The CDR3 spans 14 residues. CDR3 sequence (DNA): TGTGCCAGTAGTATGATGGGGGAGGGTGAAAAACTGTTTTTT. Residues: CASSMMGEGEKLFF.

The J gene is TRBJ2-6, the V gene TRBV7-9, with D possibly matching TRBD1 (6 bases). Germline lookup yields CDR1 SEHNR and CDR2 FQNEAQ (reference sequence). The CDR3 covers 16 residues. V gave up 2 bases and J gave up 2 bases, with 10 bases separating them. The CDR3 spells CASSLLRTAGANVLTF. The CDR3 DNA is TGTGCCAGCAGCTTACTAAGGACAGCTGGGGCCAACGTCCTGACTTTC.

V and J are TRBV14 and TRBJ2-5; 7 nucleotides match TRBD2. Per germline, CDR1 SGHDN and CDR2 FVKESK. V lost 1 base, J lost 5 bases, and 7 bases stayed unmatched. The CDR3 sequence is 15 residues long. The CDR3: CASSQVAGAGETQYF. Here the CDR3 DNA reads TGTGCCAGCAGCCAAGTAGCGGGTGCCGGGGAGACCCAGTACTTC.

The chain links TRBV5-1 to TRBJ1-1; tentative D call: TRBD1 (5 bases). The CDR3 is 16 amino acids. Per the germline V gene, CDR1 is SGHRS and CDR2 is YFSETQ. The germline V and J ends were trimmed by 2 bases and 8 bases, with 22 bases remaining between them. In DNA form, the CDR3 reads TGCGCCAGCAGCTTTACTGGCAGACGGGACCTGCGCGAAGCTTTCTTT. Its protein is CASSFTGRRDLREAFF.

The chain combines TRBV7-8 with TRBJ1-2, with D unresolved. From germline, CDR1 is SGHVS and CDR2 FQNEAQ. V lost 2 bases and J lost 8, with 21 bases in between. CDR3 size: 16 residues. In nucleotides, the CDR3 is TGTGCCAGCAGCTTAAATTTGTGGGGAGGGCTTGGAGGCTACACCTTC. This sequence encodes CASSLNLWGGLGGYTF.

The J gene is TRBJ2-5, the V gene TRBV5-6, with a tentative D call TRBD2 (5 bases). CDR3 length equals 13 residues. CDR1 is SGHDT, CDR2 YYEEEE, per germline. Trimming pared 2 bases from V and 7 bases from J, leaving 12 bases between. The CDR3 DNA follows: TGTGCCAGCAGCTTCAGGAGGACCGGGACCCAGTACTTC. Protein: CASSFRRTGTQYF.

The V and J genes are TRBV4-1 and TRBJ1-1; no reliable D call. V lost 5 bases and J lost 0, with 10 bases in between. The CDR3 has 14 amino acids. Looked up from germline, CDR1 is MGHRA and CDR2 is YSYEKL. The CDR3: CASSSRNMNTEAFF. CDR3 coding DNA: TGCGCCAGCAGCTCCCGCAACATGAACACTGAAGCTTTCTTT.

The chain employs TRBV6-5 and TRBJ2-7, with TRBD2 identical over 12 bases. Germline CDR1 MNHEY, CDR2 SVGAGI. V lost 4 bases and J lost 3; bases outside the gene matches: 1. CDR3 size: 14 residues. DNA of the CDR3: TGTGCCAGCAGTTCGACTAGCGGGAGCTACGAGCAGTACGTC. Protein sequence: CASSSTSGSYEQYV.

The chain carries TRBV11-1 and TRBJ1-1; weak D call: TRBD1 (5 bases). V was shortened by 0 bases and J by 1 base, with 6 bases between the two germline ends. In germline, CDR1 is SGHAT, CDR2 FQDESV (reference sequence). The CDR3 runs to 14 residues. The CDR3 nucleotides are TGTGCCAGCAGCTTAGCAGGGGCGAACACTGAAGCTTTCTTT. Translation gives CASSLAGANTEAFF.

V and J are TRBV5-1 and TRBJ2-3, with D perhaps matching TRBD1 or TRBD2 (5 bases each). The CDR3 sequence is 14 residues long. Germline V CDR1 and CDR2: SGHRS, YFSETQ. The ends were cut back, 2 bases at V and 3 bases at J, with 10 bases in the middle. Here the CDR3 DNA reads TGCGCCAGCAGCTTCCGGGGCCCTACAGATACGCAGTATTTT. Protein: CASSFRGPTDTQYF.

The chain combines TRBV7-9 with TRBJ1-5; TRBD1 aligns across 10 bases. CDR1 SEHNR and CDR2 FQNEAQ come from the germline V gene (reference sequence). With V trimmed by 5 bases and J by 4 bases, 8 bases remained unmatched. The CDR3 consists of 16 residues. The CDR3 reads CASSPGAGQGNQPQHF. CDR3 coding DNA: TGTGCCAGCAGCCCCGGGGCGGGACAGGGGAATCAGCCCCAGCATTTT.